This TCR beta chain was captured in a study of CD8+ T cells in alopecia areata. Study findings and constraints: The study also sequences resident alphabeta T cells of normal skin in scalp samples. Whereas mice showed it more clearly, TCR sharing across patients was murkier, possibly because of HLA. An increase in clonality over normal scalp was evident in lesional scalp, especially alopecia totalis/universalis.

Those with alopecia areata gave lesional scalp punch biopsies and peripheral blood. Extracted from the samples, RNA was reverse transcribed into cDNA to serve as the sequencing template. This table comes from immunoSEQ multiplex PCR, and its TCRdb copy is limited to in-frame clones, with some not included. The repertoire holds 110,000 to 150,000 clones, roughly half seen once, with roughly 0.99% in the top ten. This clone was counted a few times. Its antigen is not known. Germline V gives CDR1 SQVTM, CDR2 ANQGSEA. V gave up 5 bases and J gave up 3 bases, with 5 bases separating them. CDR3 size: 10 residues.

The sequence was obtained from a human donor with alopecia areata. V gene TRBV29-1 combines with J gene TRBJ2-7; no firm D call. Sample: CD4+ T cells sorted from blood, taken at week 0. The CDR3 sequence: CSVSDYEQYF. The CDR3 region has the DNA TGCAGCGTTAGCGACTACGAGCAGTACTTC.